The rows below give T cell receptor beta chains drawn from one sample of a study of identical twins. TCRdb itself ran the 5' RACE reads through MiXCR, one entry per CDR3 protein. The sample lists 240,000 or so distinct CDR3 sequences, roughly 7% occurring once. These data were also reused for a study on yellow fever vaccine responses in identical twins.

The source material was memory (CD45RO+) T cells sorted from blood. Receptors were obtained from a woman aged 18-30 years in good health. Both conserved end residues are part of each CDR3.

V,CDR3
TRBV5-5,CASSLDRNSPLHF
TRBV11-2,CASSPLTSGTYMEQFF
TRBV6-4,CASSGLAGEGGADTQYF
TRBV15,CATSRRTGTLNTGELFF
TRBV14,CASSRLAMTGELFF
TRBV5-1,CASSLSVDKTYNEQFF
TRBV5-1,CASSGQGNSYNEQFF
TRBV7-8,CASSLEREQFF
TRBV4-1,CASSQDFATGWQETQYF
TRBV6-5,CASSYSSTGFNEQYF
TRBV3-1,CASSQAGMGMSPLHF
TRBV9,CASSAPLGEQFF
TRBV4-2,CASSQRGYNSPLHF
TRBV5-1,CASSQGQGYTEAFF
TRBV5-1,CASSFVQGVTDTQYF
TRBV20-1,CSARDSGLTQYF
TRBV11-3,CASSRTRDNEQFF
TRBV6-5,CASNGVNTEAFF
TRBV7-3,CASSWTSTDTQYF
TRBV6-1,CASSPPDSLEAQETQYF